This passage covers 21 T cell receptor beta chains from one sample sequenced in a study of tumor and adjacent non-tumor tissue in lung cancer (dated 2018 in TCRdb). RNA was isolated from bulk, unsorted tissue, and RNA quality was assessed with a NanoDrop ND-1000 and an Agilent 2100. Libraries came from multiplex PCR. The sequencer listed for this sample is Illumina HiSeq 2500. TCRbeta libraries were constructed through three rounds of nested PCR with primers (Table S4) according to protocols adapted from ARM-PCR. TCRdb applied fastp at Q25 and MiXCR to the public reads, then kept only in-frame beta chains. CDR3 protein duplicates are merged, each entry listing the most common genes and DNA. The sample table holds more than 75,000 distinct CDR3 sequences, of which roughly 76% were seen once. The ten largest make up 10% to 15% of the sample. Sequenced material: lung tumor tissue. Source of these receptors: a woman between 50 and 59 years old with non-small cell lung cancer.

This clonotype was seen only once. This chain connects TRBV5-4 to TRBJ2-7; weak D call: TRBD2 (6 bases). This CDR3 comprises 15 residues. Between the trimmed V and J ends, which lost 1 base and 3 bases, there was a span of 14 bases. Germline lookup yields CDR1 SGHNT and CDR2 YYREEE (reference sequence). The CDR3 DNA follows: TGTGCCAGCAGCTTGTCGGCGGGAATGGTCTACGAGCAGTACTTC. Its translation is CASSLSAGMVYEQYF. The variable domain in full, completed from reference TRBV5-4 and TRBJ2-7, reads ETGVTQSPTHLIKTRGQQVTLRCSSQSGHNTVSWYQQALGQGPQFIFQYYREEENGRGNFPPRFSGLQFPNYSSELNVNALELDDSALYLCASSLSAGMVYEQYFGPGTRLTVT.

As to this clonotype: The germline gene is not matched at one end of the junction; a read error may be the cause. The CDR3 sequence is CASSHRWGSSYIEQFF. The CDR3 bases are TGTGCCAGCAGTCATAGGTGGGGGAGCTCCTACATTGAGCAGTTCTTC. The chain has TRBV6-1 and TRBJ2-1; D may correspond to TRBD1 or TRBD2 (5 bases each). CDR1 and CDR2 from the germline V gene are MNHNS and SASEGT. The CDR3 covers 16 residues.

A remark on this clonotype: The junction shows a germline mismatch at one end, possibly a read error. The chain joins TRBV20-1 to TRBJ2-3; D is possibly TRBD2 (5 bases). Germline values: CDR1 DFQATT, CDR2 SNEGSKA (reference sequence). The CDR3 has 12 amino acids. The CDR3 DNA reads as TGCAGTGCCAAAATGGGAGTAGATACGCAGTACTTT. Translating it yields CSAKMGVDTQYF.

This clonotype came up many times. V is TRBV6-2 or TRBV6-3 and J is TRBJ1-4; TRBD1 aligns across 8 bases. This CDR3 is built from 18 residues. J gave up 8 bases and V 6 bases, and 20 bases lay outside the gene matches. Looked up from germline, CDR1 is MNHEY and CDR2 is SVGEGT. CDR3 nucleotide sequence: TGTGCCAGCAGCTACGATACGACAGGGGTCGAGGTAATGGAAAAACTGTTTTTT. Protein product: CASSYDTTGVEVMEKLFF.

This clonotype was seen a handful of times. Compared with germline, one end of the junction differs, possibly owing to a read error. V gene TRBV20-1 combines with J gene TRBJ1-4, with TRBD1 identical over 9 bases. This CDR3 is built from 14 residues. Germline lookup yields CDR1 DFQATT and CDR2 SNEGSKA (reference sequence). The CDR3 spells CGASLQGAGEKLFF. The CDR3 DNA sequence: TGCGGTGCTAGCTTACAGGGGGCGGGAGAAAAGCTGTTTTTT.

Details on this clonotype: The junction departs from germline at one end; a sequencing error may be responsible. The chain is built from TRBV4-1 and TRBJ2-5; 8 positions agree with TRBD1. Germline V gives CDR1 MGHRA, CDR2 YSYEKL. The CDR3 is 14 residues long. This CDR3 is CVSSQIGQGETQYF. The CDR3 region has the DNA TGCGTCAGCAGCCAAATTGGACAGGGAGAGACACAGTACTTC.

To note about this clonotype: A single base separates this from a much larger clone, so it may be a read error. The V and J genes are TRBV5-1 and TRBJ2-7; TRBD1 agrees at 8 bases. The CDR3 loop spans 13 amino acids. Looked up from germline, CDR1 is SGHRS and CDR2 is YFSETQ. In DNA form, the CDR3 reads TGCGCCAGCCTGGCAGGGGGCTACAACGAGCAGGACTTC. It specifies CASLAGGYNEQDF.

Note on this clonotype: An end of the junction does not agree with germline; a read error may underlie this. J is TRBJ1-2 and V is TRBV28, with D perhaps TRBD1 (5 bases). The CDR3 sequence is 15 residues long. The V gene's germline CDR1 is MDHEN and CDR2 SYDVKM. The CDR3 sequence: CASSLTEGQGYGYTF. In DNA form, the CDR3 reads TGTGCCAGTAGTTTAACGGAGGGGCAAGGCTATGGCTACACCTTC.

Worth noting for this clonotype: The CDR3 carries no conserved terminal phenylalanine or tryptophan, so it likely arises from a read error. This chain connects TRBV10-3 to TRBJ1-2, with D perhaps matching TRBD1 (5 bases). Germline values: CDR1 ENHRY, CDR2 SYGVKD. This CDR3 region has 12 residues. V was trimmed by 10 bases and J by 7 bases, leaving 16 bases between them. The CDR3 is CATPAAGTGYTL. CDR3 nucleotide sequence: TGTGCCACCCCCGCCGCGGGGACTGGCTACACCTTA.

The rearrangement joins TRBV29-1 to TRBJ2-1, with D perhaps matching TRBD2 (6 bases). This CDR3 is 9 amino acids long. Germline assignment: CDR1 SQVTM and CDR2 ANQGSEA. CDR3 protein: CTGGGPEFF. CDR3 DNA sequence: TGCACTGGGGGAGGTCCGGAGTTCTTC.

Regarding this clonotype: Mismatch with germline at one junction end may stem from a read error. The V and J genes are TRBV6-1 and TRBJ2-1; the match to TRBD2 covers 7 bases. The germline V gene has CDR1 MNHNS and CDR2 SASEGT. The CDR3 length is 17 residues. CDR3 in amino acids: CASSKLGGLYSYDEQLF. In nucleotides, the CDR3 is TGTGCCAGCAGTAAACTCGGGGGACTATACTCCTACGATGAGCAGCTCTTC.

The chain joins TRBV28 to TRBJ2-7; the D is unclear. CDR3 size: 12 residues. Germline values: CDR1 MDHEN, CDR2 SYDVKM. V dropped 6 bases and J dropped 7 bases, with 13 bases sitting between them. DNA for the CDR3: TGTGCCAGCAGGAATACATGGAAGGAGCAGTACTTC. It specifies CASRNTWKEQYF.

Notes on this clonotype: Germline and junction disagree at one end, which may indicate a read error. The DNA for the CDR3 is TGCAGCTTTGTCGGGGATGTGGAGACCCAGTATTTC. It translates to CSFVGDVETQYF. The chain carries TRBV29-1 and TRBJ2-5; possibly TRBD2 for D (5 bases). From germline, CDR1 is SQVTM and CDR2 ANQGSEA. The CDR3 spans 12 residues.

Comments on this clonotype: The CDR3 does not close with the conserved phenylalanine or tryptophan, likely indicating a read error. J is TRBJ2-7 and V is TRBV4-3; TRBD1 matches at 8 bases. This CDR3 is built from 13 residues. Germline loops: CDR1 LGHNA, CDR2 YSLEER. The CDR3 is CASSQRTGREQYL. For the CDR3, the DNA is TGTGCCAGCAGCCAACGGACAGGGCGTGAGCAGTACCTC.

Notes on this clonotype: Germline is not matched at one junction end, which may reflect a read error. V and J are TRBV11-2 and TRBJ2-7; D remains unclear. Germline CDR1 SGHAT, CDR2 FQNNGV. This CDR3 is built from 15 residues. Written as DNA, the CDR3 is TGTGCCAGCAGCCTATTTCCAAGTCCCTCCTACGAGGAGTACTTC. Amino acids: CASSLFPSPSYEEYF.

The V and J genes are TRBV29-1 and TRBJ1-2, with a weak D call TRBD1 (6 bases). The CDR3 loop spans 13 amino acids. With 6 bases removed from V and 6 bases from J, the gap between germline ends came to 17 bases. Germline V CDR1 and CDR2: SQVTM, ANQGSEA. For the CDR3, the DNA is TGCAGCGTGAACTCAGGGGTGGGCCATGGCTACACCTTC. Its protein is CSVNSGVGHGYTF.

This clonotype was observed a few times. A much larger clone differs from this one at a single base, so this may be a read error. J is TRBJ2-5 and V is TRBV30; 9 bases match TRBD1. The CDR3 is made up of 14 amino acids. Germline V gene lookup returns CDR1 GTSNPN and CDR2 SVGIG (reference sequence). The CDR3 is CAWCVGTGIETQYF. The CDR3 DNA follows: TGTGCCTGGTGTGTAGGGACAGGGATAGAGACCCAGTACTTC. Full variable domain (rest looked up from reference TRBV30 and TRBJ2-5): SQTIHQWPATLVQPVGSPLSLECTVEGTSNPNLYWYRQAAGRGLQLLFYSVGIGQISSEVPQNLSASRPQDRQFILSSKKLLLSDSGFYLCAWCVGTGIETQYFGPGTRLLVL.

V is TRBV6-5 and J is TRBJ2-5; tentatively, D is TRBD2 (6 bases). The V end was cut by 6 bases, the J end by 10 bases, with 24 bases between. CDR1 and CDR2 (germline): MNHEY, SVGAGI. The CDR3 loop spans 15 amino acids. CDR3: CASRVRAGGSGDQYF. For the CDR3, the DNA is TGTGCCAGCAGAGTACGCGCAGGAGGTTCGGGGGACCAGTACTTC.

This clonotype has just one count. One end of the junction fails to match germline, which may point to a read error. J is TRBJ2-5 and V is TRBV6-2 or TRBV6-3; D is uncertain. CDR3 length: 12 residues. Germline loops: CDR1 MNHEY, CDR2 SVGEGT. CDR3 bases: TGTCCCAGCAGAGTAGCCCGGGCGACCCTGTACTTC. Protein: CPSRVARATLYF.

With respect to this clonotype: The germline gene is not matched at one end of the junction; a read error may be the cause. The rearrangement joins TRBV11-2 to TRBJ2-6; D is possibly TRBD2 (6 bases). The length of the CDR3 is 17 residues. Germline CDR1 SGHAT, CDR2 FQNNGV. The CDR3, as DNA: TGTGTCAGCAACTTAGATCGGGACTCCTCTGGGGCCAACGGCCTGACTTTC. It is translated as CVSNLDRDSSGANGLTF.

The sample holds one count of this clonotype. Its ends do not fully match the called genes, so a read error is possible. The chain carries TRBV12-3 or TRBV12-4 and TRBJ2-1; D uncertain. This CDR3 has 13 amino acids. The CDR3: CARSDVMVVEQFF. Written as DNA, the CDR3 is TGTGCCAGGAGTGATGTGATGGTTGTGGAGCAGTTTTTC.